The 6 T cell receptor beta chains below all came from one sample that was sequenced in a study of CD8 T cells in ankylosing spondylitis. One entry per CDR3 protein, called by TCRdb with MiXCR from the 5' RACE reads. This sample carries some 130,000 distinct CDR3 sequences, about an eighth of them seen once, and the ten largest clones take 2.5% to 3.5%. Material: blood, either unsorted or a sorted T cell fraction (not recorded which). These receptors were obtained from a female donor with ankylosing spondylitis or in good health (not recorded which).

This sequence joins TRBV5-4 and TRBJ2-7; D remains unclear. This CDR3 has 14 residues. From germline, CDR1 is SGHNT and CDR2 YYREEE (reference sequence). Deletions cut 0 bases from V and 2 bases from J, with 9 bases between. CDR3 bases: TGTGCCAGCAGCTTGGACGGTGAGACCTACGAGCAGTACTTC. The encoded protein is CASSLDGETYEQYF.

This clonotype was recorded a few times. The genes are TRBV28 and TRBJ2-3; 10 positions match TRBD2. CDR1 is MDHEN, CDR2 SYDVKM, per germline. Unmatched junction bases numbered 8, after V lost 5 bases and J lost 3 bases. The CDR3 contains 16 residues. The CDR3: CASSPLGLADTDTQYF. The CDR3 nucleotides are TGTGCCAGCAGTCCGTTAGGACTAGCGGATACAGATACGCAGTATTTT.

This clonotype was found a few times. CDR3 bases: TGTGCCAGCAGCACCCAGGGGAAGACCCAGTACTTC. This sequence encodes CASSTQGKTQYF. V usage is TRBV9 and J usage is TRBJ2-5; D is possibly TRBD1 (6 bases). The CDR3 sequence is 12 residues long. With 4 bases removed from V and 6 bases from J, the gap between germline ends came to 10 bases. Germline CDR1 is SGDLS and CDR2 is YYNGEE.

This clonotype showed up just a few times. The chain's CDR3 is CASSIDREGTEAFF. In DNA, the CDR3 is TGCGCCAGCAGCATAGACAGGGAAGGAACTGAAGCTTTCTTT. This chain uses TRBV5-1 with TRBJ1-1, with 7 nucleotides matching TRBD1. CDR1 and CDR2 from the germline V gene are SGHRS and YFSETQ. The trim removed 4 bases at V and 5 bases at J, leaving 8 bases unmatched. CDR3 length equals 14 residues.

This clonotype was seen many times. The DNA of the CDR3 is TGTGCCAGCAGCCGAAATGCGGGGGGCAGCACAGATACGCAGTATTTT. This codes for CASSRNAGGSTDTQYF. V is TRBV4-2 and J is TRBJ2-3, with 8 bases that match TRBD2. Trimming cost V 4 bases and J 0 bases; bases outside gene matches: 6. The CDR3 is made up of 16 amino acids. The V gene's germline CDR1 is LGHNA and CDR2 YNFKEQ.

This clonotype was picked up one time. Given a much more abundant clone one base away, this may be a read error. The J gene is TRBJ1-2, the V gene TRBV3-1; 7 positions match TRBD1. CDR3 length: 15 residues. Germline CDR1 is LGHDT and CDR2 is YNNKEL (reference sequence). This chain's CDR3 is CARSQRDSKNYGYTF. The DNA for the CDR3 is TGTGCCCGCAGCCAAAGGGACAGCAAAAACTATGGCTACACCTTC.